This T cell receptor (beta chain) comes out of a study of cytomegalovirus exposure and HLA in healthy donors. The PCR had 60 Vbeta and 13 Jbeta primers. Sequencing used immunoSEQ multiplex PCR; TCRdb keeps in-frame clones, though not all of them. Of 65,000 to 85,000 clones in the sample, approximately 80% were seen once. Points on this clone: Its matching antigen is unknown.

Notes on the study in general: Per a later analysis, HLA-associated TCR beta chains showed more clonal expansion than other, equally common TCR beta chains. Indistinguishable V segments, including TRBV6-2 and TRBV6-3, were excluded. Sequence variants that were highly shared formed a cluster that was likely a sequencing artifact.

The CDR3 is 13 amino acids. Trimming took 6 bases from V and 0 from J, leaving 6 bases between them. Germline values: CDR1 MNHNS, CDR2 SASEGT. The donors were healthy bone marrow donors. The chain couples TRBV6-1 to TRBJ2-1; D is unresolved. This TCR derives from a middle-aged woman in good health and CMV-seropositive. Sequencing was done on a sample of PBMCs. In nucleotides, the CDR3 is TGTGCCAGCAGAGATAGCTCCTACAATGAGCAGTTCTTC. Residues: CASRDSSYNEQFF.